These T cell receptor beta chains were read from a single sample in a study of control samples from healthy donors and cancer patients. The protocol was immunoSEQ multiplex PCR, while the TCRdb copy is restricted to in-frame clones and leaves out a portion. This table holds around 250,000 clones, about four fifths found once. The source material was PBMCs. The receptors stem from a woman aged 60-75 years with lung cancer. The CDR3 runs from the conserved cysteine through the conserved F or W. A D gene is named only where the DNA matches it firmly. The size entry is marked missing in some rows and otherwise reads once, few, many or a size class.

cdr3_aa: CASTPNNQPQHF
cdr3_nt: TGTGCCAGCACTCCGAACAATCAGCCCCAGCATTTT
v_call: TRBV6-5
d_call: -
clone_size: -
j_call: TRBJ1-5

cdr3_aa: CASSQVAGSYTF
cdr3_nt: TGTGCCAGCAGCCAAGTCGCAGGTTCTTACACCTTC
v_call: TRBV3-1/TRBV3-2
d_call: -
clone_size: -
j_call: TRBJ1-2

cdr3_aa: CASTMGGTPVYGYTF
cdr3_nt: TGTGCCAGCACCATGGGCGGGACCCCGGTTTATGGCTACACCTTC
v_call: TRBV5-8
d_call: -
clone_size: -
j_call: TRBJ1-2

cdr3_aa: CASSFTSRVEQYF
cdr3_nt: TGTGCCAGCAGTTTTACCTCAAGGGTGGAGCAGTACTTC
v_call: TRBV27
d_call: -
clone_size: -
j_call: TRBJ2-7

cdr3_aa: CASSLGDSSEAFF
cdr3_nt: TGTGCCAGCAGCTTGGGGGACAGCTCTGAAGCTTTCTTT
v_call: TRBV11-3
d_call: TRBD1
clone_size: -
j_call: TRBJ1-1

cdr3_aa: CASSTTGPYGYTF
cdr3_nt: TGTGCCAGCAGTACGACAGGGCCCTATGGCTACACCTTC
v_call: TRBV2
d_call: TRBD1
clone_size: -
j_call: TRBJ1-2

cdr3_aa: CASRDGYQETQYF
cdr3_nt: TGCGCCAGTAGGGACGGGTACCAAGAGACCCAGTACTTC
v_call: TRBV5-1
d_call: -
clone_size: -
j_call: TRBJ2-5

cdr3_aa: CASSQEGLAKNIQYF
cdr3_nt: TGTGCCAGCAGCCAAGAAGGACTAGCCAAAAACATTCAGTACTTC
v_call: TRBV3-1/TRBV3-2
d_call: -
clone_size: -
j_call: TRBJ2-4

cdr3_aa: CASSSWWGSSNEKLFF
cdr3_nt: TGCGCCAGCAGCTCCTGGTGGGGCTCTTCGAATGAAAAACTGTTTTTT
v_call: TRBV5-1
d_call: -
clone_size: -
j_call: TRBJ1-4

cdr3_aa: CASSYGERNSPLHF
cdr3_nt: TGTGCCAGCAGTTACGGGGAGAGGAATTCACCCCTCCACTTT
v_call: TRBV6-6
d_call: -
clone_size: few
j_call: TRBJ1-6

cdr3_aa: CATSETGGSYEQYF
cdr3_nt: TGTGCCACCAGTGAAACGGGAGGGTCCTACGAGCAGTACTTC
v_call: TRBV15
d_call: TRBD2
clone_size: few
j_call: TRBJ2-7

cdr3_aa: CASSLAWSGTRTFEQYF
cdr3_nt: TGTGCCAGCAGCTTAGCGTGGTCCGGGACCCGTACGTTCGAGCAGTACTTC
v_call: TRBV7-8
d_call: -
clone_size: -
j_call: TRBJ2-7

cdr3_aa: CASRDRIQETQYF
cdr3_nt: TGTGCCAGCAGAGACAGGATCCAAGAGACCCAGTACTTC
v_call: TRBV6-5
d_call: -
clone_size: -
j_call: TRBJ2-5

cdr3_aa: CASSAQGRSNQPQHF
cdr3_nt: TGTGCCAGCAGCGCACAGGGGAGAAGCAATCAGCCCCAGCATTTT
v_call: TRBV5-8
d_call: TRBD1
clone_size: -
j_call: TRBJ1-5

cdr3_aa: CASSLETRGYTF
cdr3_nt: TGTGCCAGCAGCTTAGAAACGCGTGGCTACACCTTC
v_call: TRBV7-9
d_call: -
clone_size: -
j_call: TRBJ1-2

cdr3_aa: CASSFSFSRTEAFF
cdr3_nt: TGTGCCAGCAGTTTTTCATTTTCAAGGACCGAAGCTTTCTTT
v_call: TRBV6-5
d_call: -
clone_size: once
j_call: TRBJ1-1

cdr3_aa: CAWNTPGGLGNSPLHF
cdr3_nt: TGTGCCTGGAACACCCCGGGGGGTTTGGGCAATTCACCCCTCCACTTT
v_call: TRBV30
d_call: -
clone_size: -
j_call: TRBJ1-6

cdr3_aa: CASSDRDFNTGELFF
cdr3_nt: TGTGCCAGCAGCGATAGGGATTTTAACACCGGGGAGCTGTTTTTT
v_call: TRBV9
d_call: -
clone_size: -
j_call: TRBJ2-2

cdr3_aa: CSASFRGSYNEQFF
cdr3_nt: TGCAGTGCTAGTTTCCGGGGTTCCTACAATGAGCAGTTCTTC
v_call: TRBV20-1
d_call: -
clone_size: -
j_call: TRBJ2-1

cdr3_aa: CASSLESVGQGKGYTF
cdr3_nt: TGTGCCAGCAGCCTCGAATCGGTAGGACAGGGGAAAGGCTACACCTTC
v_call: TRBV7-8
d_call: TRBD1
clone_size: many
j_call: TRBJ1-2

cdr3_aa: CASSSKTGVYTEAFF
cdr3_nt: TGTGCCAGCAGCTCAAAAACAGGGGTTTACACTGAAGCTTTCTTT
v_call: TRBV5-4
d_call: TRBD1
clone_size: once
j_call: TRBJ1-1

cdr3_aa: CASSPRTEETQYF
cdr3_nt: TGTGCCAGCTCACCACGGACAGAAGAGACCCAGTACTTC
v_call: TRBV18
d_call: -
clone_size: -
j_call: TRBJ2-5

cdr3_aa: CASSRPGHRGAYNEQFF
cdr3_nt: TGTGCCAGCAGCCGTCCCGGGCACCGAGGTGCCTACAATGAGCAGTTCTTC
v_call: TRBV3-1/TRBV3-2
d_call: -
clone_size: once
j_call: TRBJ2-1